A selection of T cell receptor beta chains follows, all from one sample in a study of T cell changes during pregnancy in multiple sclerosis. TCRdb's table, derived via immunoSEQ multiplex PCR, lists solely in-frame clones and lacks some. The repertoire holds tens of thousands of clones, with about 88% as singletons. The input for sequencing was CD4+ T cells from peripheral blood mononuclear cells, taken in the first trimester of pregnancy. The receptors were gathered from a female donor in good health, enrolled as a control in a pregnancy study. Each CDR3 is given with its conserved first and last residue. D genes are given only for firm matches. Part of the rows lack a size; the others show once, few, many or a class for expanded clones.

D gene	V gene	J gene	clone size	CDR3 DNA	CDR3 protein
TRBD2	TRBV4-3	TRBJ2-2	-	TGCGCCAGCAGCCAAAAAGTAGCGGGGGGGCCCGGCGGGGAGCTGTTTTTT	CASSQKVAGGPGGELFF
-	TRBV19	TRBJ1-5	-	TGTGCCAGTAGTATAGGACAGTTAAGCAATCAGCCCCAGCATTTT	CASSIGQLSNQPQHF
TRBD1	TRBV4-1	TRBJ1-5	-	TGCGCCAGCAGCCCTCAAGACTTGACAGGGGGCAATCAGCCCCAGCATTTT	CASSPQDLTGGNQPQHF
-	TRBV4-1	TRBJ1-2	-	TGCGCCAGCAGCCAAGGACAGGCTAACTATGGCTACACCTTC	CASSQGQANYGYTF
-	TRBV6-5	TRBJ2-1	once	TGTGCCAGCATTAGCTATAAAAAAAGTAGGAGTGAGCAGTTCTTC	CASISYKKSRSEQFF
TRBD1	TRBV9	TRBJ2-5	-	TGTGCCAGCAGCTCACAGGGGGCGAGAGGGGAGACCCAGTACTTC	CASSSQGARGETQYF
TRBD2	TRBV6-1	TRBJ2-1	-	TGTGCCAGCAGTGACAACTGGCGGACTAGCGGGATTATCTACAATGAGCAGTTCTTC	CASSDNWRTSGIIYNEQFF
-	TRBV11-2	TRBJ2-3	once	TGTGCCAGCAGCCCCCGCGGAGACCCCACAGATACGCAGTATTTT	CASSPRGDPTDTQYF
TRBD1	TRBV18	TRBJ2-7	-	TGTGCCAGCTCACCGGAACAGGGGGCTTACTGGGAGCAGTACTTC	CASSPEQGAYWEQYF
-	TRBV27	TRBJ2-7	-	TGTGCCAGCAGTTCCCTCCTAGAAGAGCAGTACTTC	CASSSLLEEQYF
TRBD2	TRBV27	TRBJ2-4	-	TGTGCCAGCAGTTCAGGACTAGCGACAACCAAAAACATTCAGTACTTC	CASSSGLATTKNIQYF
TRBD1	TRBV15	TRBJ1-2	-	TGTGCCACCAGCACCCTGGACAGGGGCTATGGCTACACCTTC	CATSTLDRGYGYTF
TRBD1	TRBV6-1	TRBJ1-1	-	TGTGCCAGCAGTCCCCAGACAGGGGGCGGAGGTGAAGCTTTCTTT	CASSPQTGGGGEAFF
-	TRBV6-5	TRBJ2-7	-	TGTGCCAGCACCCAATGGGGGGACGGTACCTACGAGCAGTACTTC	CASTQWGDGTYEQYF
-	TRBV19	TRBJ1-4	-	TGTGCCAGTAGTGGCAGGGCGGCAACTAATGAAAAACCGTTTTTT	CASSGRAATNEKPFF
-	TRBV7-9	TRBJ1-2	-	TGTGCCAGCAAGTCCGGTAACGCCGGGGGGTATGGCTACACCTTC	CASKSGNAGGYGYTF
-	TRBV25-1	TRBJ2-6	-	TGTGCCAGCAGTACATCTGGGGCCAACGTCCTGACTTTC	CASSTSGANVLTF
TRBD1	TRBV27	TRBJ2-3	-	TGTGCCAGCAGTAAGGGACCACAGGGGGCCGGAGATACGCAGTATTTT	CASSKGPQGAGDTQYF
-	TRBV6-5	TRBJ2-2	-	TGTGCCAGCAGAACCACTCGGACCGGGGAGCTGTTTTTT	CASRTTRTGELFF
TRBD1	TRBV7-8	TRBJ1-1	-	TGTGCCAGCAGCTATACAGGGGGAGGGAACACTGAAGCTTTCTTT	CASSYTGGGNTEAFF
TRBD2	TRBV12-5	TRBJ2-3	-	TGTGCTAGTGGTAGCGCCTGGGCTAGCGGGGTTCTAGATACGCAGTATTTT	CASGSAWASGVLDTQYF
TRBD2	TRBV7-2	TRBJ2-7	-	TGTGCCAGCAGCTTTGAGGGAGGGGCCTCCTACGAGCAGTACTTC	CASSFEGGASYEQYF
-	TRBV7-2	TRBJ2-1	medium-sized	TGTGCCAGCAGCGTCGACGCGGGCAGACCGTTCTTC	CASSVDAGRPFF
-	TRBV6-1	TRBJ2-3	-	TGTGCCAGCAGAGGGGGAGATACGCAGTATTTT	CASRGGDTQYF
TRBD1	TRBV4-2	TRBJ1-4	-	TGTGCCAGCAGCCCCGGGACAGGGAGTACACCGGTTTCAACTAATGAAAAACTGTTTTTT	CASSPGTGSTPVSTNEKLFF
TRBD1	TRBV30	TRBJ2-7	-	TGTGCCTGGAGTGTAGGGACAGGGGCCAGACGGGAGCAGTACTTC	CAWSVGTGARREQYF
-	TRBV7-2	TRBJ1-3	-	TGTGCCAGCAGCTATCCACGGAGCTCTGGAAACACCATATATTTT	CASSYPRSSGNTIYF
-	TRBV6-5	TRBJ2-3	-	TGTGCCAGCAGTTACGTCCAGGGCCCCTCACAAAATACGCAGTATTTT	CASSYVQGPSQNTQYF
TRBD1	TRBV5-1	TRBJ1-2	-	TGCGCCAGCAGCGCAACCGGGACAGGGGACCCTAACTATGGCTACACCTTC	CASSATGTGDPNYGYTF
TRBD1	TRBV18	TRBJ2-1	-	TGTGCCAGCTCACCAGGGACAGAAGCCTACAATGAGCAGTTCTTC	CASSPGTEAYNEQFF
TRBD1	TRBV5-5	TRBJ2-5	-	TGTGCCAGCAGCTTACAGGGGGGAAAAGAGACCCAGTACTTC	CASSLQGGKETQYF
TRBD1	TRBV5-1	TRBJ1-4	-	TGCGCCAGCAGCCGGGGACAGGGCGACGAAAAACTGTTTTTT	CASSRGQGDEKLFF
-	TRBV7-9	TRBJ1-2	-	TGTGCCAGCAGCACCTGGCAAGACAGAGCTAACTATGGCTACACCTTC	CASSTWQDRANYGYTF
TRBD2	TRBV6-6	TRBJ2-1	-	TGTGCCAGCGCCGATCGGGGGGGGAGCGGTGAGCAGTTCTTC	CASADRGGSGEQFF
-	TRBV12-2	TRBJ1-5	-	TGTGCAAGTCGCGTCCTCTCTCCAGGGTGGGGGGTAAAGCAGCCCCAGCATTTT	CASRVLSPGWGVKQPQHF
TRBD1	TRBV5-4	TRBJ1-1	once	TGTGCCAGCAGCTTGGAGGGACAGAGAAACACTGAAGCTTTCTTT	CASSLEGQRNTEAFF
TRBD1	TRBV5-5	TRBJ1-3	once	TGTGCCAGCAGCTGGGGACAGGAAAGCTCTGGAAACACCATATATTTT	CASSWGQESSGNTIYF
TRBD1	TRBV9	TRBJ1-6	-	TGTGCCAGCAGCATGACAGGGGGCTCACCCCTCCACTTT	CASSMTGGSPLHF
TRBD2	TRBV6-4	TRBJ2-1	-	TGTGCCAGCAGTGACTCGGCGGGAGCGGCGGATGAGCAGTTCTTC	CASSDSAGAADEQFF
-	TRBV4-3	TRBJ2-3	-	TGCGCCAGCAGCCAAGTGTCGGCGGGACGCACAGATACGCAGTATTTT	CASSQVSAGRTDTQYF
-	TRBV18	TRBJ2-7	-	TGTGCCAGCTCACCACCAGCGGACTACGAGCAGTACTTC	CASSPPADYEQYF
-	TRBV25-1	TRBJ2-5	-	TGTGCCAGCAGTGAAACCAGGGTAAAAGAGACCCAGTACTTC	CASSETRVKETQYF
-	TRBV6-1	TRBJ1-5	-	TGTGCCAGCAGTGAACGAGGGAGGGCAGGAAGGCAGCCCCAGCATTTT	CASSERGRAGRQPQHF
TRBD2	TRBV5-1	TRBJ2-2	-	TGCGCCAGCAGCTTTGGACTAGCGGGGTCGGACACCGGGGAGCTGTTTTTT	CASSFGLAGSDTGELFF
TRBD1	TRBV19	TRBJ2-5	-	TGTGCCAGTAGTACCGGGACAGGGGGCCCAGAGACCCAGTACTTC	CASSTGTGGPETQYF
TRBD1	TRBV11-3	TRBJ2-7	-	TGTGCCAGCAGTTCGGGACAGGGGATCTCCTACGAGCAGTACTTC	CASSSGQGISYEQYF
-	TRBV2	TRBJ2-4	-	TGTGCCAGCAGTGGTTCGCAACTAGCCAAAAACATTCAGTACTTC	CASSGSQLAKNIQYF
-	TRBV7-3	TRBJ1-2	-	TGTGCCAGCAGCTTAACCCGGGGGGCTAACTATGGCTACACCTTC	CASSLTRGANYGYTF
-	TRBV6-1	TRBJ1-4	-	TGTGCCAGCAGTGAAAGGGGCGCAGGTGAAAAACTGTTTTTT	CASSERGAGEKLFF
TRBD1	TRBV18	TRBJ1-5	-	TGTGCCAGCTCGGATGTTAGGGACAGGGCCCAGCATTTT	CASSDVRDRAQHF
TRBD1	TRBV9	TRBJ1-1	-	TGTGCCAGCAGCGGACTGACAGGGACAGGGACTGAAGCTTTCTTT	CASSGLTGTGTEAFF
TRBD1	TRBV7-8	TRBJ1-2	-	TGTGCCAGCAGCGCGGACAGGTTCTATGGCTACACCTTC	CASSADRFYGYTF
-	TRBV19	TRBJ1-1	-	TGTGCCAGTCGGACAGAATTGAACACTGAAGCTTTCTTT	CASRTELNTEAFF
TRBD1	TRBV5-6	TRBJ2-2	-	TGTGCCAGCAGCTTGGTTGACAGGGATACCGGGGAGCTGTTTTTT	CASSLVDRDTGELFF
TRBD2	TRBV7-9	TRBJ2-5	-	TGTGCCAGCAGCGCGGGACTAGCGGAAGAGACCCAGTACTTC	CASSAGLAEETQYF